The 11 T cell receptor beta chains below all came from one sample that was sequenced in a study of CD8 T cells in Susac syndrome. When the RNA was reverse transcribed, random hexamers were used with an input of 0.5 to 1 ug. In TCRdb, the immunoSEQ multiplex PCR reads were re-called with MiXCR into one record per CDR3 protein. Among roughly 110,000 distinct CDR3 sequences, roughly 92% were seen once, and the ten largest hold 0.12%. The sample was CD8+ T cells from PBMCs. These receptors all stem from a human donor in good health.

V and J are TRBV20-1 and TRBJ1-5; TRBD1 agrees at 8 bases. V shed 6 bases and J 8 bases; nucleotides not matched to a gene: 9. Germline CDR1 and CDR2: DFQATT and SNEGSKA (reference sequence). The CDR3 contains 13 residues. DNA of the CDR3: TGCAGTGCCCTAGGACAGGGCCTCGAGCCCCAGCATTTT. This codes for CSALGQGLEPQHF.

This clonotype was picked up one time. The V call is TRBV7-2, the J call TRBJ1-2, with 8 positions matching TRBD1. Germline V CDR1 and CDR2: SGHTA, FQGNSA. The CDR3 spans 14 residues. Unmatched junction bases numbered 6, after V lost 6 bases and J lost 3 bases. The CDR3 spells CASRSQGADYGYTF. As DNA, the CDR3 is TGTGCCAGCAGGTCTCAGGGGGCGGACTATGGCTACACCTTC.

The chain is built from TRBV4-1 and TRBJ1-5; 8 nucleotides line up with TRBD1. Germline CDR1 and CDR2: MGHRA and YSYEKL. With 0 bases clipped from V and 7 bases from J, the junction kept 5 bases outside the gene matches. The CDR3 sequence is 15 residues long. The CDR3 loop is CASSQDRQGRQPQHF. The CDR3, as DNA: TGCGCCAGCAGCCAAGATCGACAGGGGAGACAGCCCCAGCATTTT.

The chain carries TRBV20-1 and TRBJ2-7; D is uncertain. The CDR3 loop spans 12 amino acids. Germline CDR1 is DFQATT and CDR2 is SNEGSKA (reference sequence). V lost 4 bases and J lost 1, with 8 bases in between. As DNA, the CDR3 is TGCAGTGCTACCCAAGAATCCTACGAGCAGTACTTC. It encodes CSATQESYEQYF.

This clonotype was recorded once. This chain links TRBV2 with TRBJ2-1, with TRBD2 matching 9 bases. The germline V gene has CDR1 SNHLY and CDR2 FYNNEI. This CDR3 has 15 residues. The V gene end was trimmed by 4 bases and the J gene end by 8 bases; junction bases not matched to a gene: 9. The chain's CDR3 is CASSAARGGNDEQFF. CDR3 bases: TGTGCCAGCAGTGCTGCGCGGGGGGGCAATGATGAGCAGTTCTTC. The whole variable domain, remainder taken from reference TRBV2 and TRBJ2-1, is EPEVTQTPSHQVTQMGQEVILRCVPISNHLYFYWYRQILGQKVEFLVSFYNNEISEKSEIFDDQFSVERPDGSNFTLKIRSTKLEDSAMYFCASSAARGGNDEQFFGPGTRLTVL.

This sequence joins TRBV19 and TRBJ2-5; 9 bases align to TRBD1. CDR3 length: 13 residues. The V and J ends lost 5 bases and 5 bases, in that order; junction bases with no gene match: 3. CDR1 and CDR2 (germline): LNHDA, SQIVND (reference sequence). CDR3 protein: CASSPQGAETQYF. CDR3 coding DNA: TGTGCCAGTAGTCCACAGGGGGCGGAGACCCAGTACTTC.

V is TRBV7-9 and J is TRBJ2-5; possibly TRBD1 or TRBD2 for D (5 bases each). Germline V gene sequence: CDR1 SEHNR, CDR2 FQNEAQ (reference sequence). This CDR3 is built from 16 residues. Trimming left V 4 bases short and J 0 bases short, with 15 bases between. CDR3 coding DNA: TGTGCCAGCAGCTCCCCTAGAGGGGTCAACCAAGAGACCCAGTACTTC. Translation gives CASSSPRGVNQETQYF.

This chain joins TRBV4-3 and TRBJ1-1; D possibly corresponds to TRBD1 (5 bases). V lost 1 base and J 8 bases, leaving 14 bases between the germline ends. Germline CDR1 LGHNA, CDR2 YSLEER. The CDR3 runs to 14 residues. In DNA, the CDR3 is TGCGCCAGCAGCCAAGCCCCCTCTGGGACCGAAGCTTTCTTT. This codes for CASSQAPSGTEAFF.

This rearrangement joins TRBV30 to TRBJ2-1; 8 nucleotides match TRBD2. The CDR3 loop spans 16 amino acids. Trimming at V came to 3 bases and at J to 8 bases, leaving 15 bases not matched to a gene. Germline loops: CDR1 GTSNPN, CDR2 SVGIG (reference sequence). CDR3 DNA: TGTGCCTGGAGCCACCCGGGTCTAGCGGGTAGGGATGAGCAGTTCTTC. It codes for CAWSHPGLAGRDEQFF.

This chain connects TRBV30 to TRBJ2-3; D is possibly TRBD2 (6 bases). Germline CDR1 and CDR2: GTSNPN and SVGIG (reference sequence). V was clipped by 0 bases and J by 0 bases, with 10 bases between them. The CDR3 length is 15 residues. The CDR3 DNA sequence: TGTGCCTGGAGTGTTATGGGGACTAGCACAGATACGCAGTATTTT. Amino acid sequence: CAWSVMGTSTDTQYF.

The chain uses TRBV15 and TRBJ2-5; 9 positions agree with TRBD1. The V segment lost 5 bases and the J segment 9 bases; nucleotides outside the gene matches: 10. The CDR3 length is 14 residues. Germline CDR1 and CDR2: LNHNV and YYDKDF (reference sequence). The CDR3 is CATSSRDRVTAQYF. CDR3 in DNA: TGTGCCACCAGCTCCCGGGACAGGGTCACGGCCCAGTACTTC.